The clone carrying this TCR beta chain appeared once. Antigen unknown. The sample originates from a study of T cell responses to AZD1222 COVID-19 vaccine. General study results and limits: At study baseline, merely five or six AZD1222 recipients were seropositive. Repertoire sampling occurred only after the peak T cell response. Distributed over spike, vaccine-associated CD4 TCRs predominated at 160-218 and 743-854. Clonal diversity may have been underestimated in mostly white British donors.

This CDR3 region has 16 residues. Trimming took off 0 bases at V and 2 bases at J, with 13 bases between the two ends. CDR1 is MNHEY and CDR2 is SVGAGI in the germline V gene. Sequenced by immunoSEQ multiplex PCR; TCRdb stores in-frame clones only, minus some. The sample shows 40,000 to 65,000 clones, less than 85% of them seen only once. This clonotype originated in an adult in good health. The sequenced sample was peripheral blood, obtained on day 0 of AZD1222 vaccination. The gene calls are TRBV6-5 and TRBJ2-5, with D perhaps TRBD2 (6 bases). DNA for the CDR3: TGTGCCAGCAGTTACTCGAAGGCGGGAAAACAAGAGACCCAGTACTTC. This translates into CASSYSKAGKQETQYF.